This TCR beta chain is from a study of blood T cell repertoires in COVID-19. About the research overall: The study drew acute and convalescent COVID-19 samples from the United States, Italy and Spain. Nucleic acid was either cDNA or gDNA, and it came from T cells, B-cell-depleted T cells, or PBMCs.

Original handling: Researchers report that nucleated cell counts were estimated from reference gene primer amplification. The table came from immunoSEQ multiplex PCR; TCRdb's copy has only in-frame clones and leaves some out. That table furnishes V, J and clone size, whereas the DNA furnished D and trimming. In the table there are about 190,000 clones, almost 90% of which are singletons. J lost 5 bases, V lost 3 bases, and 7 bases had no gene match. Germline CDR1 and CDR2: SGHTA and FQGNSA. The CDR3 sequence is 15 residues long. This receptor was taken from a middle-aged man with acute or convalescent COVID-19. The V call is TRBV7-2, the J call TRBJ2-5, with 9 bases matching TRBD2. Sample: peripheral blood. CDR3 nucleotides: TGTGCCAGCAGCTTTAATAGCGGGGGTTCGGAGACCCAGTACTTC. It codes for CASSFNSGGSETQYF.